The source of this T cell receptor (beta chain) is a study of cytomegalovirus exposure and HLA in healthy donors. The PCR used 60 Vbeta and 13 Jbeta primers. The method was immunoSEQ multiplex PCR; TCRdb's version includes in-frame clones alone and lacks a portion of them. This sample carries about 150,000 clones, 73% of them seen once, and the ten largest clones take 1.5% to 2%. This TCR was recovered from a woman aged 18-35 years in good health and CMV-seronegative. Sequenced material: PBMCs.

The CDR3 bases are TGTGCCAGTAGTGCAGGGCGAGCTTTCTTT. Translating gives CASSAGRAFF. The chain joins TRBV19 to TRBJ1-1, with TRBD1 as a possible D gene (5 bases). The germline V gene encodes CDR1 LNHDA and CDR2 SQIVND (reference sequence). This CDR3 region has 10 residues. The V and J ends lost 5 bases and 10 bases respectively, with 8 bases between them.